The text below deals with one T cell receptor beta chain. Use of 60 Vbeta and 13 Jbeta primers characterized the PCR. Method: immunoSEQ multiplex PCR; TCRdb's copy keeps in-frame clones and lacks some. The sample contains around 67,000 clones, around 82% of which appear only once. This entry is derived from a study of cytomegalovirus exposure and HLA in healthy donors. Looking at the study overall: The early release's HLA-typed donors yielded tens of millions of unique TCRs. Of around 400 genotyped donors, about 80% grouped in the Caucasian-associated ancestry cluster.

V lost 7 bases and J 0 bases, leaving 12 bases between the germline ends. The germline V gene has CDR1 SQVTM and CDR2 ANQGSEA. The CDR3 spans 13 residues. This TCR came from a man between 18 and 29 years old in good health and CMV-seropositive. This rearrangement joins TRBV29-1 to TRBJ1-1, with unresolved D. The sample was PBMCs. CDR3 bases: TGCAGCGCTAACCCCCAATTGAACACTGAAGCTTTCTTT. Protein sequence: CSANPQLNTEAFF. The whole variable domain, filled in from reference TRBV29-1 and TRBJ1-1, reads SAVISQKPSRDICQRGTSLTIQCQVDSQVTMMFWYRQQPGQSLTLIATANQGSEATYESGFVIDKFPISRPNLTFSTLTVSNMSPEDSSIYLCSANPQLNTEAFFGQGTRLTVV.